What follows describes a single T cell receptor beta chain. The entry originates in a study of blood T cell repertoires in COVID-19. The wider study: Whether acute or convalescent, the COVID-19 samples came from the United States, Italy and Spain. PBMCs, B-cell-depleted T cells, or T cells were the source of the cDNA or gDNA that made up the material.

In germline, CDR1 is SGHKS, CDR2 YYEKEE (reference sequence). The CDR3 extends over 13 amino acids. V shed 4 bases, J shed 8 bases, and the junction held 4 bases outside the gene matches. Authors' methods: The assay estimated nucleated cells by amplifying reference gene primers. Assay: immunoSEQ multiplex PCR; the TCRdb copy retains only in-frame clones and omits some. D and trimming were read from the DNA, whereas the V and J calls and clone size are those reported in that table. The sample contains about 80,000 clones, 82% of which appear only once. The chain joins TRBV5-5 to TRBJ1-4, with 8 bases aligning to TRBD1. The receptor comes from a human donor in a cohort sampled during active COVID-19. The specimen sequenced was peripheral blood. The CDR3 DNA reads TGTGCCAGCAGCGGACAGGGATTGGAAAAACTGTTTTTT. Translated: CASSGQGLEKLFF.